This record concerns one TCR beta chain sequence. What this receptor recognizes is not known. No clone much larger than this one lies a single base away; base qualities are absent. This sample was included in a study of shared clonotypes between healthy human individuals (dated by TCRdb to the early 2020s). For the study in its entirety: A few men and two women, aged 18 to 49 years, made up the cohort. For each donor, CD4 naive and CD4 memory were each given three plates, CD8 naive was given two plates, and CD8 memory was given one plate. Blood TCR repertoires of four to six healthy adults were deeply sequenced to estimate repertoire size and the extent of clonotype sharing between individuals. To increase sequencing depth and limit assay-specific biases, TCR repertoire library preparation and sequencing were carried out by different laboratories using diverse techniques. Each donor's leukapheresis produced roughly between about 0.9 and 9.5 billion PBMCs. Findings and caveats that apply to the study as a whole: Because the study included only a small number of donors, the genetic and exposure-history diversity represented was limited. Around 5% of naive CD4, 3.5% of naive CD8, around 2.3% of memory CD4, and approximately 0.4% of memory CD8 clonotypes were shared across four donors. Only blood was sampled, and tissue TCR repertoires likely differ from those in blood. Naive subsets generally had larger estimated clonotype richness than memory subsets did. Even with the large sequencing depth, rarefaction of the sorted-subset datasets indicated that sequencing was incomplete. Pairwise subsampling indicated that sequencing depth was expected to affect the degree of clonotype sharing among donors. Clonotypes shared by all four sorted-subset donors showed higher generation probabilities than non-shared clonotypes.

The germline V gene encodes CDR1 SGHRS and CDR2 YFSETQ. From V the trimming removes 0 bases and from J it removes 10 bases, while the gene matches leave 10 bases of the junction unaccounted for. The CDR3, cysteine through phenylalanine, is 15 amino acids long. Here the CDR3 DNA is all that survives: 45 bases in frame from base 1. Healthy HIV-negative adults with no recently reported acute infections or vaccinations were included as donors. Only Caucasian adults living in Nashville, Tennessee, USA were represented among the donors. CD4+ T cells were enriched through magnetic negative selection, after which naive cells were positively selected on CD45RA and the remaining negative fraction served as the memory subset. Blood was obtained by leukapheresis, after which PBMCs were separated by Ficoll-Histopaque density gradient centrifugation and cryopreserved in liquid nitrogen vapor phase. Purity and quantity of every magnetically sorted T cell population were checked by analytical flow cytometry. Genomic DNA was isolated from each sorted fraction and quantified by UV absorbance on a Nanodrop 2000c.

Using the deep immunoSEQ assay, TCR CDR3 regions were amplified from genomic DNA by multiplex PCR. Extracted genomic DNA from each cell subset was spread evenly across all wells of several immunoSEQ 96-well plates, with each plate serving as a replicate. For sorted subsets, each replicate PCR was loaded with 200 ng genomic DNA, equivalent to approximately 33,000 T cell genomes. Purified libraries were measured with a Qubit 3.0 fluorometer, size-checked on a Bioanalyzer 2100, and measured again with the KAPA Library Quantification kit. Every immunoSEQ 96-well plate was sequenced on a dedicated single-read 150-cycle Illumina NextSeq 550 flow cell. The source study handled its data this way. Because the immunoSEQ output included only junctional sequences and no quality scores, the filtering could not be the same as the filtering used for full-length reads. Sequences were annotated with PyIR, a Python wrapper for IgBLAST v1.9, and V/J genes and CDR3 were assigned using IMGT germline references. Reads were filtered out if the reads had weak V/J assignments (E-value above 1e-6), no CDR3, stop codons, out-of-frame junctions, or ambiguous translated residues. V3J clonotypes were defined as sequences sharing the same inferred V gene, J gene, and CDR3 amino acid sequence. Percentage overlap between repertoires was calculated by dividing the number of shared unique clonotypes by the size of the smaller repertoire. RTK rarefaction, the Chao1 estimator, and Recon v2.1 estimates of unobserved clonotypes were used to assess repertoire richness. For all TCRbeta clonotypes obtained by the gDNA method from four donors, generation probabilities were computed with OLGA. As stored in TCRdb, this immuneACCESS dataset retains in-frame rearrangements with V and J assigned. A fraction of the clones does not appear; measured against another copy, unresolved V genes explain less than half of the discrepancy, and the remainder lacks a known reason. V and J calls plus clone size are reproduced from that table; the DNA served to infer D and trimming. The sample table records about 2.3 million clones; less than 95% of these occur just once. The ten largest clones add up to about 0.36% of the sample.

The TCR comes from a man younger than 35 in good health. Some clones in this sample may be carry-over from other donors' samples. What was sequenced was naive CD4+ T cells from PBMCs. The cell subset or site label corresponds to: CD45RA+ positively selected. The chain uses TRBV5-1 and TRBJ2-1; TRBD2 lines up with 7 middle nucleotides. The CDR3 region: CASSLGGTTGLEQFF. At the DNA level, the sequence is TGCGCCAGCAGCTTGGGGGGGACTACTGGACTCGAGCAGTTCTTC.